This TCR beta chain was documented in a study of preoperative IRX-2 immunotherapy in early breast cancer (dated by TCRdb to 2018 to 2020). CDR1 and CDR2 are drawn from the germline V gene: SGHVS, FQNEAQ. V is pruned by 4 bases and J by 2 bases, leaving 16 bases of the junction without a gene match. Inclusive of the bounding cysteine and phenylalanine, the CDR3 is 19 residues long. The DNA shown is the 57-base CDR3, in frame from base 1. This clone has just a few counts. Its antigen is still unknown. There are no base qualities to consult, and no much larger clone falls within one base. The library was generated by the immunoSEQ multiplex PCR assay. Imported from immuneACCESS, the table was reduced by TCRdb to in-frame sequences with V and J called. These copies leave out some clones; in studies compared against another copy, an unresolved V gene accounts for under half, and the cause of the remainder is not known. A total of roughly 93,000 clones appear in this sample, about nine tenths of them only once. The ten biggest clones cover 2% to 2.5% of the sample.

In light of the paper, this sample's treatment or condition label describes: preoperative locoregional IRX-2 cytokine immunotherapy. The samples were obtained from a phase Ib study that tested preoperative, locoregional IRX-2 cytokine immunotherapy designed to prime immune responses. Before surgery, IRX-2 was given to the donors, who were patients with early-stage breast cancer. This TCR derives from a human donor with breast cancer. Sequencing used tumor tissue, obtained after IRX-2 immunotherapy. The chain joins TRBV7-8 to TRBJ1-3; 8 of the junction bases match TRBD1. The sequenced DNA: TGTGCCAGCAGCTCGGGGCGGGACAGGCCGGGCGTGGCTGGAAACACCATATATTTT. Its protein reads: CASSSGRDRPGVAGNTIYF.